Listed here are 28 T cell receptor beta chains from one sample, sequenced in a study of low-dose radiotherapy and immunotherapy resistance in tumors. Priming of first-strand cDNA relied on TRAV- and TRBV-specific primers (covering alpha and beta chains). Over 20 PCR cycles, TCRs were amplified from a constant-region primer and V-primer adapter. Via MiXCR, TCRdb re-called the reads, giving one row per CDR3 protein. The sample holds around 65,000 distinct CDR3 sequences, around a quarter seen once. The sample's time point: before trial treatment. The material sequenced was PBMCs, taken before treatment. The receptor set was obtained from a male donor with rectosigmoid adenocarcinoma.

CDR3 residues: CASSPRDGTGLVLREQFF. CDR3 coding DNA: TGCGCCAGCAGCCCCCGGGACGGAACCGGGCTCGTTCTCCGTGAGCAGTTCTTC. The chain uses TRBV5-1 and TRBJ2-1, with D perhaps assigned TRBD1 or TRBD2 (5 bases each). The V end lost 4 bases, the J end lost 9 bases, and 29 bases lay between the germline ends. Germline assignment: CDR1 SGHRS and CDR2 YFSETQ. The length of the CDR3 is 18 residues.

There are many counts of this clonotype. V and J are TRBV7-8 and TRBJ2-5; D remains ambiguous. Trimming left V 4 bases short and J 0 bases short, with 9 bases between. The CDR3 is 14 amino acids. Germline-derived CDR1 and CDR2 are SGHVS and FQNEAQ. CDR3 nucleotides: TGTGCCAGCAGCTCTTCTAGACACCAAGAGACCCAGTACTTC. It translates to CASSSSRHQETQYF. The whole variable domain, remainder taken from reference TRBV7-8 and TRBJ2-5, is GAGVSQSPRYKVAKRGQDVALRCDPISGHVSLFWYQQALGQGPEFLTYFQNEAQLDKSGLPSDRFFAERPEGSVSTLKIQRTQQEDSAVYLCASSSSRHQETQYFGPGTRLLVL.

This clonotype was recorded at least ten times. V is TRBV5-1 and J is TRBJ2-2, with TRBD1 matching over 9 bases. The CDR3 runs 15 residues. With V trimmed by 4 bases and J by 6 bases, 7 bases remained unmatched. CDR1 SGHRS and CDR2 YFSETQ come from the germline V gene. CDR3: CASSTGTGTAGELFF. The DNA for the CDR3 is TGCGCCAGCAGCACCGGGACAGGGACGGCCGGGGAGCTGTTTTTT. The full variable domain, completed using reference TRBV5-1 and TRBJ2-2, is KAGVTQTPRYLIKTRGQQVTLSCSPISGHRSVSWYQQTPGQGLQFLFEYFSETQRNKGNFPGRFSGRQFSNSRSEMNVSTLELGDSALYLCASSTGTGTAGELFFGEGSRLTVL.

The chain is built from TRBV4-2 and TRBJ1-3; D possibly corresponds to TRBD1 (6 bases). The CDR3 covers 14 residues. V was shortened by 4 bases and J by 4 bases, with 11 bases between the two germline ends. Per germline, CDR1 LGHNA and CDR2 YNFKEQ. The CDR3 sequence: CASSPTGTGNTIYF. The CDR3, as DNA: TGTGCCAGCAGCCCTACAGGGACGGGAAACACCATATATTTT.

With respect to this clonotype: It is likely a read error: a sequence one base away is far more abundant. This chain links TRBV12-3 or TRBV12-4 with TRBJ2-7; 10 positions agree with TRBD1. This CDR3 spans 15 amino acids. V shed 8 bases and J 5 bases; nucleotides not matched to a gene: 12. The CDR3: CASAELPDRGDEQYF. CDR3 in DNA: TGTGCCAGCGCCGAACTCCCGGACAGGGGGGACGAGCAGTACTTC.

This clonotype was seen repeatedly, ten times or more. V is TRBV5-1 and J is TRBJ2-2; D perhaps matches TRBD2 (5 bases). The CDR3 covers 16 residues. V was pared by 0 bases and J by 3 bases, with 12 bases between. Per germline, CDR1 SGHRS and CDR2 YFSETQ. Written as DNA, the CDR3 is TGCGCCAGCAGCTTGGGCCAATGGGGAGACACCGGGGAGCTGTTTTTT. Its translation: CASSLGQWGDTGELFF.

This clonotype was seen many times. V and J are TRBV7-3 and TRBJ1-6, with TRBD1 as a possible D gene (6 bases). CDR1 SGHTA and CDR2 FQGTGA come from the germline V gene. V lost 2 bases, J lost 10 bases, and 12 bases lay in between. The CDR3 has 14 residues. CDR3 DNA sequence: TGTGCCAGCAGCTTAGCAGGGGTAGGCTCACCCCTCCACTTT. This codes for CASSLAGVGSPLHF.

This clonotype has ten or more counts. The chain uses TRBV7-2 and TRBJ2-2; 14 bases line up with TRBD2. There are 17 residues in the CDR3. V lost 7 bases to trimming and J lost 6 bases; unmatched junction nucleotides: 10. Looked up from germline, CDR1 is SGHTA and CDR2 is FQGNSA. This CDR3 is CASTKPGLAGGAGELFF. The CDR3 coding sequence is TGTGCCAGCACCAAACCCGGACTAGCGGGAGGTGCCGGGGAGCTGTTTTTT.

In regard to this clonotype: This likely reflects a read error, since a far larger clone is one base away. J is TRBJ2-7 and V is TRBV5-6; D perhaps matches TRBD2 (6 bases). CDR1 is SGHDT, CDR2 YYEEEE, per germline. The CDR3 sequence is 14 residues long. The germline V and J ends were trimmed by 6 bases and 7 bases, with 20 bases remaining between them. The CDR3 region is CASTAKGGYNEQYF. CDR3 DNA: TGTGCCAGCACCGCGAAGGGAGGATACAATGAGCAGTACTTC.

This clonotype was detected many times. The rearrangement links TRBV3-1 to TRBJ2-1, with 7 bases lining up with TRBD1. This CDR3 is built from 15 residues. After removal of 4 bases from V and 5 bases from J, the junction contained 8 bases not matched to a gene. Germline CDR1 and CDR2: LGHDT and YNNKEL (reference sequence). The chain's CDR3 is CASSLGQYGDNEQFF. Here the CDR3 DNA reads TGTGCCAGCAGCCTGGGACAGTATGGAGACAATGAGCAGTTCTTC.

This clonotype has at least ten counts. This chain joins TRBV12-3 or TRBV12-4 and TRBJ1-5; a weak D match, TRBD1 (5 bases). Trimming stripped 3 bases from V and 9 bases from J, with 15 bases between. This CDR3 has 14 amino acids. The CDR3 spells CASSLGGTGLPQHF. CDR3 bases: TGTGCCAGCAGTTTGGGAGGAACAGGTTTGCCCCAGCATTTT.

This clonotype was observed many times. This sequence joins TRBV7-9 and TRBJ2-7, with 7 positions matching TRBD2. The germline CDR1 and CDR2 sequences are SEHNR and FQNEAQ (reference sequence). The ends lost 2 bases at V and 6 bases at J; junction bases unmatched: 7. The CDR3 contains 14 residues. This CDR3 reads CASSLTLREGEQYF. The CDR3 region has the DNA TGTGCCAGCAGCTTAACCCTCAGGGAGGGCGAGCAGTACTTC.

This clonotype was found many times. CDR3 DNA sequence: TGTGCCTGGAGTGTAGCCAGGGTGGGTTCACCCCTCCACTTT. It encodes CAWSVARVGSPLHF. V usage is TRBV30 and J usage is TRBJ1-6, with D tentatively TRBD1 (5 bases). The ends were cut back, 0 bases at V and 9 bases at J, with 12 bases in the middle. CDR3 length equals 14 residues. CDR1 is GTSNPN, CDR2 SVGIG, per germline (reference sequence). Using reference TRBV30 and TRBJ1-6 for the parts outside the CDR3, the full variable domain is SQTIHQWPATLVQPVGSPLSLECTVEGTSNPNLYWYRQAAGRGLQLLFYSVGIGQISSEVPQNLSASRPQDRQFILSSKKLLLSDSGFYLCAWSVARVGSPLHFGNGTRLTVT.

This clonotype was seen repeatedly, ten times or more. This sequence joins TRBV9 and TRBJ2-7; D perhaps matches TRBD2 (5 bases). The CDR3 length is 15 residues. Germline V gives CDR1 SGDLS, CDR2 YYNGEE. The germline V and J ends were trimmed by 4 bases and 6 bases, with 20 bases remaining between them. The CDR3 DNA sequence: TGTGCCAGCAGCCTTGAGTTGGGCGCGGGCTTCGAGCAGTACTTC. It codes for CASSLELGAGFEQYF.

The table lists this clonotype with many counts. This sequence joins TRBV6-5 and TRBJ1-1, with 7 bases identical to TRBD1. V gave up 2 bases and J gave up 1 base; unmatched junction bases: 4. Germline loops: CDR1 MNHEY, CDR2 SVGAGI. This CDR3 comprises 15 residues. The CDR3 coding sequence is TGTGCCAGCAGTTACCAGGACAGGACGAACACTGAAGCTTTCTTT. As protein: CASSYQDRTNTEAFF.

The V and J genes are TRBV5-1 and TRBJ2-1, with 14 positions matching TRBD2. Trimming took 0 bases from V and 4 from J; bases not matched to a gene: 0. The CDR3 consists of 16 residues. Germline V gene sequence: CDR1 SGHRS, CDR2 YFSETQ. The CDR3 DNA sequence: TGCGCCAGCAGCTTGGGGACTAGCGGGAGGTACAATGAGCAGTTCTTC. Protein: CASSLGTSGRYNEQFF.

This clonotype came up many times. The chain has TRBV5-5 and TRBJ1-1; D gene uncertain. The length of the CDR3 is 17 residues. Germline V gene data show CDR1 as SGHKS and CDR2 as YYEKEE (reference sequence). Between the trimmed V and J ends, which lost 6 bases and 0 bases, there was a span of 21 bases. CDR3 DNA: TGTGCCAGCACCATCGCGGGAACAGCCGTGATGAACACTGAAGCTTTCTTT. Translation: CASTIAGTAVMNTEAFF. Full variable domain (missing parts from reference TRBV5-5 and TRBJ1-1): DAGVTQSPTHLIKTRGQQVTLRCSPISGHKSVSWYQQVLGQGPQFIFQYYEKEERGRGNFPDRFSARQFPNYSSELNVNALLLGDSALYLCASTIAGTAVMNTEAFFGQGTRLTVV.

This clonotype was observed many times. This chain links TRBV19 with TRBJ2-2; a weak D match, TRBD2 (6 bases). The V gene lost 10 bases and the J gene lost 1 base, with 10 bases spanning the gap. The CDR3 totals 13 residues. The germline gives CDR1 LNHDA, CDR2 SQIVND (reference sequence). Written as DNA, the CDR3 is TGTGCCACCAGACTAGAGAACACCGGGGAGCTGTTTTTT. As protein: CATRLENTGELFF.

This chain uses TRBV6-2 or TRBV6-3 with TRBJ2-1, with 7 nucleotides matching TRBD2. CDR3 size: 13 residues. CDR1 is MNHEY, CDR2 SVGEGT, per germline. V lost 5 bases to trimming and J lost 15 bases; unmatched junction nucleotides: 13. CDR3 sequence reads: CASSRIAGPRRFF. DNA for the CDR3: TGTGCCAGCAGTCGCATAGCGGGCCCGCGCCGGTTCTTC.

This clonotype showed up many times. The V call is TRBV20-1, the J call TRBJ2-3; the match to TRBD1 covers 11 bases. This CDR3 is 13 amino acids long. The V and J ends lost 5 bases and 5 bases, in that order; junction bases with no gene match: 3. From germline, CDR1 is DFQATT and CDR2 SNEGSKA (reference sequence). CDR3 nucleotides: TGCAGTGCTCCGGACAGGGGGCTAGATACGCAGTATTTT. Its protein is CSAPDRGLDTQYF.

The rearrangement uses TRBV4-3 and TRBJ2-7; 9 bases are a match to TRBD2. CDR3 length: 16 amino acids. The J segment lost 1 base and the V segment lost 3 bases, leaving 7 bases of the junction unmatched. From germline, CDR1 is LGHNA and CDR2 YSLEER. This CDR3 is CASSQSRTSVSYEQYF. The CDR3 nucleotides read TGCGCCAGCAGCCAGTCTCGGACTAGCGTTTCCTACGAGCAGTACTTC.

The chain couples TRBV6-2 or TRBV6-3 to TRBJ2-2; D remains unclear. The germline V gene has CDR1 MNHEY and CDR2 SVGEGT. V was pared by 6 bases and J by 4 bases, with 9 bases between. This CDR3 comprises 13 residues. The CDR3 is CASRLRVTGELFF. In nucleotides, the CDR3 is TGTGCCAGCAGATTACGGGTCACCGGGGAGCTGTTTTTT.

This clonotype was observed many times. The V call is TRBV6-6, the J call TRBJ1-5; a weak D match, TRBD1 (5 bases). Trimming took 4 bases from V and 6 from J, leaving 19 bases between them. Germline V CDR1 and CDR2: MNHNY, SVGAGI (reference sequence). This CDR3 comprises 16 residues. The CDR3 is CASSLRGSEAGQPQHF. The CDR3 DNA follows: TGTGCCAGCAGTTTGCGGGGGTCTGAGGCAGGTCAGCCCCAGCATTTT.

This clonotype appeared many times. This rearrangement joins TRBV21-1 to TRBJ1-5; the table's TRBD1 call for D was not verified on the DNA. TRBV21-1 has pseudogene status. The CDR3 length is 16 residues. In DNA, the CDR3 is TGTGCCAGCAGCAAACATGAGGGGACATCAGGGCAGCCCCAGCATTTT. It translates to CASSKHEGTSGQPQHF.

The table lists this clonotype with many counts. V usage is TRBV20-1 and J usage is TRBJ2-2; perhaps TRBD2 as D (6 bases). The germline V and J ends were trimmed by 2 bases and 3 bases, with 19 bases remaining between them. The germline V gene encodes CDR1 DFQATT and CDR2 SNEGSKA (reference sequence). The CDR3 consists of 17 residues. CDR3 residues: CSARYRLGTGYTGELFF. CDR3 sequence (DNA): TGCAGTGCTAGATACCGGCTCGGGACTGGGTACACCGGGGAGCTGTTTTTT.

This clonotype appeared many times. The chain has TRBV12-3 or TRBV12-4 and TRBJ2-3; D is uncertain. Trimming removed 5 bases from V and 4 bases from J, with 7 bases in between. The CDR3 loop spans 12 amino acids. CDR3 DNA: TGTGCCAGCAGTGGTGGGGCAGATACGCAGTATTTT. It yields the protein CASSGGADTQYF.

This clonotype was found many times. The CDR3 DNA reads as TGCGCCAGCAGCCAAGATCACACTTTGGGGTCCACAGATACGCAGTATTTT. It yields the protein CASSQDHTLGSTDTQYF. This chain joins TRBV4-3 and TRBJ2-3, with no clear D. The CDR3 is made up of 17 amino acids. Germline CDR1 is LGHNA and CDR2 is YSLEER. With 0 bases removed from V and 2 bases from J, the gap between germline ends came to 15 bases.

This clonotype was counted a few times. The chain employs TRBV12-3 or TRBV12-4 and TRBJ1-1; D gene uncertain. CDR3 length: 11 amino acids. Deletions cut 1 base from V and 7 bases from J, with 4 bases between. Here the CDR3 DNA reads TGTGCCAGCAGTTTAGGTTATGAAGCTTTCTTT. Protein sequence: CASSLGYEAFF.